Shown below are 15 T cell receptor beta chains from a single sample sequenced in a study of T cell responses to AZD1222 COVID-19 vaccine. Assay used: immunoSEQ multiplex PCR; TCRdb lists only in-frame clones, some missing. The repertoire consists of about 110,000 clones, with roughly nine tenths occurring once and the leading ten covering 7.5%. The material was peripheral blood, obtained on day 0 of AZD1222 vaccination. These receptors originate from an adult in good health.

Here the CDR3 DNA reads TGTGCCAGCAGCCAATTAGGCCACGAGCAGTACTTC. This translates into CASSQLGHEQYF. The J gene is TRBJ2-7, the V gene TRBV4-2, with D uncertain. Trimming left V 2 bases short and J 5 bases short, with 7 bases between. Germline CDR1 LGHNA, CDR2 YNFKEQ. This CDR3 has 12 residues.

This rearrangement joins TRBV19 to TRBJ1-5; D is possibly TRBD1 (5 bases). This CDR3 region has 15 residues. Germline V CDR1 and CDR2: LNHDA, SQIVND (reference sequence). The V end was cut by 3 bases, the J end by 4 bases, with 13 bases between. The CDR3 sequence is CASSISLGVNQPQHF. CDR3 nucleotides: TGTGCCAGTAGTATTTCGTTAGGGGTGAATCAGCCCCAGCATTTT.

The chain carries TRBV6-5 and TRBJ2-5, with D perhaps matching TRBD1 (7 bases). Germline V gene lookup returns CDR1 MNHEY and CDR2 SVGAGI. Trimming removed 8 bases from V and 4 bases from J, with 17 bases in between. CDR3 length: 14 amino acids. CDR3 amino acids: CASARGAGGETQYF. In DNA, the CDR3 is TGTGCCAGCGCCAGGGGGGCCGGAGGAGAGACCCAGTACTTC.

The chain links TRBV18 to TRBJ1-1, with unresolved D. Trimming removed 3 bases from V and 7 bases from J, with 9 bases in between. The CDR3 consists of 12 residues. Germline V CDR1 and CDR2: KGHSH, LQKENI. CDR3 DNA sequence: TGTGCCAGCTCACCGGGAAGCTATGAAGCTTTCTTT. This codes for CASSPGSYEAFF. The variable domain in full, with the rest retrieved from reference TRBV18 and TRBJ1-1, is NAGVMQNPRHLVRRRGQEARLRCSPMKGHSHVYWYRQLPEEGLKFMVYLQKENIIDESGMPKERFSAEFPKEGPSILRIQQVVRGDSAAYFCASSPGSYEAFFGQGTRLTVV.

The rearrangement links TRBV28 to TRBJ1-1, with 7 bases aligning to TRBD1. Trimming took 7 bases from V and 3 from J; bases not matched to a gene: 11. The CDR3 extends over 15 amino acids. Germline V lookup: CDR1 MDHEN, CDR2 SYDVKM. The CDR3 spells CASIRDSSSDTEAFF. The CDR3 nucleotides are TGTGCCAGCATCCGGGACAGTTCTTCGGACACTGAAGCTTTCTTT.

The V call is TRBV4-2, the J call TRBJ1-3; D call uncertain. Deletions cut 0 bases from V and 8 bases from J, with 11 bases between. The CDR3 length is 14 residues. The germline V gene encodes CDR1 LGHNA and CDR2 YNFKEQ. The CDR3 sequence: CASSQDIGRDTIYF. The CDR3 nucleotides read TGTGCCAGCAGCCAAGATATAGGAAGGGACACCATATATTTT.

The genes are TRBV29-1 and TRBJ1-2; D remains unclear. Per germline, CDR1 SQVTM and CDR2 ANQGSEA. The CDR3 runs to 16 residues. Trimming pared 3 bases from V and 4 bases from J, leaving 21 bases between. CDR3 region: CSVDAPERKAFYGYTF. The CDR3 DNA sequence: TGCAGCGTTGACGCTCCGGAGCGGAAGGCGTTCTATGGCTACACCTTC.

The V and J genes are TRBV5-1 and TRBJ2-1; D could derive from TRBD1 or TRBD2 (5 bases each). Trimming pared 4 bases from V and 2 bases from J, leaving 16 bases between. The germline gives CDR1 SGHRS, CDR2 YFSETQ. The CDR3 contains 16 residues. The CDR3 nucleotides read TGCGCCAGCAGCCCCCCTATCGGGACGGCCTACAATGAGCAGTTCTTC. Translation gives CASSPPIGTAYNEQFF.

The table lists this clone with a count of one. The CDR3 bases are TGTGCCAGCAGCCAATGGAACGGGGGCCCCCAAGAGACCCAGTACTTC. Translating it yields CASSQWNGGPQETQYF. The rearrangement links TRBV4-2 to TRBJ2-5; the D call may be TRBD1 or TRBD2 (6 bases each). V gave up 2 bases and J gave up 1 base, with 14 bases separating them. CDR1 is LGHNA and CDR2 is YNFKEQ in the germline V gene. This CDR3 has 16 residues.

The rearrangement uses TRBV25-1 and TRBJ1-2; 7 bases match TRBD1. Trimming took 1 base from V and 4 from J; bases not matched to a gene: 12. The CDR3 totals 17 residues. Germline assignment: CDR1 MGHDK and CDR2 SYGVNS. The CDR3 DNA follows: TGTGCCAGCAGTGAATCCCAACGACAGGGAAATACCTATGGCTACACCTTC. Its protein product is CASSESQRQGNTYGYTF.

This clone was observed a single time. The chain is built from TRBV7-6 and TRBJ2-7, with 7 bases that match TRBD1. J lost 0 bases, V lost 0 bases, and 5 bases had no gene match. This CDR3 is built from 16 residues. Germline CDR1 and CDR2: SGHVS and FNYEAQ. The CDR3 spells CASSLAGDSSSYEQYF. For the CDR3, the DNA is TGTGCCAGCAGCTTAGCTGGGGACAGTAGCTCCTACGAGCAGTACTTC. The full variable domain, in which reference TRBV7-6 and TRBJ2-7 provide the parts outside the CDR3, is GAGVSQSPRYKVTKRGQDVALRCDPISGHVSLYWYRQALGQGPEFLTYFNYEAQQDKSGLPNDRFSAERPEGSISTLTIQRTEQRDSAMYRCASSLAGDSSSYEQYFGPGTRLTVT.

The chain combines TRBV7-3 with TRBJ1-1, with D unresolved. Germline-derived CDR1 and CDR2 are SGHTA and FQGTGA. Trimming removed 3 bases from V and 4 bases from J, with 9 bases in between. This CDR3 contains 13 residues. The CDR3 DNA follows: TGTGCCAGCAGCTTGGACCATTTCACTGAAGCTTTCTTT. It translates to CASSLDHFTEAFF.

The chain joins TRBV18 to TRBJ2-3, with D possibly matching TRBD1 (6 bases). Trimming took 4 bases from V and 2 from J, leaving 10 bases between them. The CDR3 runs to 14 residues. The germline V gene has CDR1 KGHSH and CDR2 LQKENI. Here the CDR3 DNA reads TGTGCCAGCTCACAGGACAGTACCACAGATACGCAGTATTTT. Its translation is CASSQDSTTDTQYF.

The chain recombines TRBV12-3 or TRBV12-4 with TRBJ1-1, with D uncertain. The CDR3 loop spans 13 amino acids. The V and J ends lost 1 base and 8 bases respectively, with 11 bases between them. Here the CDR3 DNA reads TGTGCCAGCAGTTTAGAACTTACACAGGAAGCTTTCTTT. Amino acids: CASSLELTQEAFF.

The gene calls are TRBV24-1 and TRBJ2-1; TRBD1 is a possible D gene (5 bases). Germline V gene lookup returns CDR1 KGHDR and CDR2 SFDVKD. The V end was cut by 2 bases, the J end by 0 bases, with 19 bases between. This CDR3 is built from 19 residues. The CDR3 DNA is TGTGCCACCAGTGATTATGCCCCAGGGATAGTCCTCTCCTACAATGAGCAGTTCTTC. Encoded protein: CATSDYAPGIVLSYNEQFF.